This entry lists 22 T cell receptor beta chains sequenced from one sample in a study of T cell responses to AZD1222 COVID-19 vaccine. Libraries were prepared by immunoSEQ multiplex PCR; TCRdb keeps only in-frame clonotypes and omits some of them. The sample holds 150,000 to 180,000 clones, 90% seen once. Sequenced material: peripheral blood, taken on day 0 of AZD1222 vaccination. Receptors originate from an adult in good health.

As concerns this clone: The junction departs from germline at one end; a sequencing error may be responsible. The chain links TRBV3-1 (or the pseudogene TRBV3-2) to TRBJ2-7; D is uncertain. The germline gives CDR1 LGHDT, CDR2 YNNKEL (reference sequence). This CDR3 spans 13 amino acids. This CDR3 is CASSQELVDEQYF. The CDR3 nucleotides read TGTGCCAGCAGCCAAGAGCTAGTAGACGAACAGTACTTC.

The chain uses TRBV27 and TRBJ1-6; tentatively, D is TRBD1 (5 bases). The CDR3 loop spans 14 amino acids. Trimming removed 7 bases at V and 9 bases at J, with 16 bases between. The germline V gene has CDR1 MNHEY and CDR2 SMNVEV (reference sequence). CDR3 coding DNA: TGTGCCAGCACAAAGACAGTCGGAGGTTCACCCCTCCACTTT. It encodes CASTKTVGGSPLHF.

In its sample, this clone was seen once. The chain carries TRBV28 and TRBJ1-6; D call uncertain. This CDR3 comprises 14 residues. Germline V gene lookup returns CDR1 MDHEN and CDR2 SYDVKM. Trimming pared 1 base from V and 7 bases from J, leaving 8 bases between. In nucleotides, the CDR3 is TGTGCCAGCAGTTTATCCCGACGGAATTCACCCCTCCACTTT. Translation gives CASSLSRRNSPLHF.

V gene TRBV9 combines with J gene TRBJ1-1; no firm D call. Deletions cut 4 bases from V and 4 bases from J, with 17 bases between. Germline CDR1 and CDR2: SGDLS and YYNGEE. The CDR3 extends over 15 amino acids. The CDR3 DNA sequence: TGTGCCAGCAGCTCCCACCTGGGTTTGGGCACTGAAGCTTTCTTT. Translation gives CASSSHLGLGTEAFF.

The chain uses TRBV5-4 and TRBJ1-6, with TRBD1 matching 8 bases. CDR3 size: 16 residues. In germline, CDR1 is SGHNT, CDR2 YYREEE (reference sequence). V shed 3 bases, J shed 0 bases, and the junction held 2 bases outside the gene matches. The CDR3: CASSWTGSSYNSPLHF. CDR3 sequence (DNA): TGTGCCAGCAGCTGGACAGGGAGCTCCTATAATTCACCCCTCCACTTT.

This chain connects TRBV7-9 to TRBJ2-7; TRBD2 matches at 11 bases. CDR3 length: 17 amino acids. CDR1 and CDR2 from the germline V gene are SEHNR and FQNEAQ (reference sequence). Trimming removed 11 bases from V and 0 bases from J; junction bases left unmatched: 15. The CDR3 coding sequence is TGTGCCGCTTACGATCAAAATAGCGGGAGGGCCTCCTACGAGCAGTACTTC. Residues: CAAYDQNSGRASYEQYF.

This chain links TRBV11-2 with TRBJ1-3; the D is unclear. This CDR3 is 15 amino acids long. Germline CDR1 is SGHAT and CDR2 is FQNNGV. The V end was cut by 2 bases, the J end by 0 bases, with 8 bases between. This chain's CDR3 is CASSLRFSSGNTIYF. Here the CDR3 DNA reads TGTGCCAGCAGCTTACGGTTTAGCTCTGGAAACACCATATATTTT. The full variable domain, in which reference TRBV11-2 and TRBJ1-3 provide the parts outside the CDR3, is EAGVAQSPRYKIIEKRQSVAFWCNPISGHATLYWYQQILGQGPKLLIQFQNNGVVDDSQLPKDRFSAERLKGVDSTLKIQPAKLEDSAVYLCASSLRFSSGNTIYFGEGSWLTVV.

The rearrangement uses TRBV4-1 and TRBJ1-1, with no clear D. Germline V gene lookup returns CDR1 MGHRA and CDR2 YSYEKL. The CDR3 is 15 residues long. V gave up 2 bases and J gave up 4 bases, with 14 bases separating them. The CDR3 spells CASSQPPGRLTEAFF. CDR3 DNA: TGCGCCAGCAGCCAACCCCCTGGCCGGCTCACTGAAGCTTTCTTT.

The V call is TRBV25-1, the J call TRBJ1-5; D not resolved. The V end lost 2 bases, the J end lost 2 bases, and 13 bases lay between the germline ends. The CDR3 sequence is 16 residues long. Germline CDR1 reads MGHDK; CDR2 reads SYGVNS. The CDR3 DNA follows: TGTGCCAGCAGTGAACTCCCGGTTTCGGGCAATCAGCCCCAGCATTTT. Translated, it gives CASSELPVSGNQPQHF.

This clone was seen a single time. The rearrangement links TRBV27 to TRBJ2-1, with 11 bases lining up with TRBD2. Germline V CDR1 and CDR2: MNHEY, SMNVEV (reference sequence). Trimming cost V 5 bases and J 0 bases; bases outside gene matches: 12. This CDR3 comprises 19 residues. This chain's CDR3 is CASSRQRTSGFSSYNEQFF. CDR3 sequence (DNA): TGTGCCAGCAGTCGGCAACGGACTAGCGGGTTCAGCTCCTACAATGAGCAGTTCTTC.

This clone has just one count. The rearrangement uses TRBV12-3 or TRBV12-4 and TRBJ2-3; D is undetermined. This CDR3 comprises 12 residues. V was clipped by 5 bases and J by 6 bases, with 9 bases between them. The CDR3 nucleotides read TGTGCCAGCAGTCGAAGAGAGGATACGCAGTATTTT. This gives the protein CASSRREDTQYF.

The gene calls are TRBV2 and TRBJ1-2; D is uncertain. The CDR3 sequence is 14 residues long. The V end lost 7 bases, the J end lost 5 bases, and 17 bases lay between the germline ends. Germline V gene data show CDR1 as SNHLY and CDR2 as FYNNEI. This CDR3 is CASMERVGGYGYTF. In DNA, the CDR3 is TGTGCCAGCATGGAGAGGGTGGGAGGTTATGGCTACACCTTC.

The chain links TRBV28 to TRBJ1-6, with D uncertain. The ends were cut back, 4 bases at V and 4 bases at J, with 17 bases in the middle. Germline V gene data show CDR1 as MDHEN and CDR2 as SYDVKM. This CDR3 has 17 amino acids. CDR3: CASSSTPSGYYNSPLHF. CDR3 sequence (DNA): TGTGCCAGCAGTTCCACCCCCTCGGGATATTATAATTCACCCCTCCACTTT.

The rearrangement links TRBV11-2 to TRBJ2-7, with 8 bases aligning to TRBD1. The CDR3 is 15 amino acids. Germline values: CDR1 SGHAT, CDR2 FQNNGV. The ends lost 5 bases at V and 2 bases at J; junction bases unmatched: 8. CDR3 DNA sequence: TGTGCCAGCAGCCCGATGGACAGGGATCCCTACGAGCAGTACTTC. The encoded protein is CASSPMDRDPYEQYF.

The chain employs TRBV5-1 and TRBJ2-1, with 10 bases aligning to TRBD2. The germline V gene has CDR1 SGHRS and CDR2 YFSETQ. The CDR3 spans 15 residues. Trimming cost V 3 bases and J 7 bases; bases outside gene matches: 7. The CDR3 DNA sequence: TGCGCCAGCAGCTACTTAGCGGGAGGAGCGAATGAGCAGTTCTTC. Protein: CASSYLAGGANEQFF.

The count of this clone is one. J is TRBJ2-7 and V is TRBV2, with D possibly matching TRBD2 (6 bases). CDR1 is SNHLY, CDR2 FYNNEI, per germline. Deletions cut 0 bases from V and 7 bases from J, with 16 bases between. The CDR3 sequence is 15 residues long. The CDR3 DNA is TGTGCCAGCAGTGAAGCGCGGCGGGGTTCCAGGGAGCAGTACTTC. Its translation is CASSEARRGSREQYF.

DNA for the CDR3: TGTGCCTGGAGGTGGGGGAGCACCTACGAGCAGTACTTC. This sequence encodes CAWRWGSTYEQYF. J is TRBJ2-7 and V is TRBV30, with D possibly being TRBD1 or TRBD2 (5 bases each). CDR1 and CDR2 (germline): GTSNPN, SVGIG (reference sequence). V lost 3 bases and J lost 2, with 11 bases in between. This CDR3 has 13 amino acids.

The chain has TRBV7-9 and TRBJ2-2; 7 nucleotides align to TRBD1. Germline lookup yields CDR1 SEHNR and CDR2 FQNEAQ (reference sequence). J was trimmed by 4 bases and V by 1 base; bases with no gene match: 3. The CDR3 spans 15 residues. The CDR3 DNA reads as TGTGCCAGCAGCTTAGAACAGGGGATCACCGGGGAGCTGTTTTTT. This encodes CASSLEQGITGELFF.

The rearrangement joins TRBV10-3 to TRBJ1-6; D is ambiguous. The CDR3 has 14 amino acids. CDR1 and CDR2 (germline): ENHRY, SYGVKD. V was trimmed by 4 bases and J by 7 bases, leaving 11 bases between them. CDR3 amino acids: CAISGSSTNSPLHF. Here the CDR3 DNA reads TGTGCCATCAGTGGCTCCTCGACGAATTCACCCCTCCACTTT.

This clone was seen once. CDR3 nucleotides: TGTGCCAGCAGCCAAGAGGTGACTAAGGGGGGATATGGCTACACCTTC. Encoded protein: CASSQEVTKGGYGYTF. The genes are TRBV4-2 and TRBJ1-2; TRBD1 might be the D (6 bases). Trimming pared 0 bases from V and 5 bases from J, leaving 16 bases between. The germline V gene has CDR1 LGHNA and CDR2 YNFKEQ. This CDR3 is built from 16 residues.

The V gene is TRBV7-3, the J gene TRBJ2-2, with D unclear. CDR1 SGHTA and CDR2 FQGTGA come from the germline V gene. The length of the CDR3 is 13 residues. Trimming pared 4 bases from V and 4 bases from J, leaving 7 bases between. The CDR3 bases are TGTGCCAGCAGCTCCCACAGCACCGGGGAGCTGTTTTTT. It translates to CASSSHSTGELFF.

The chain recombines TRBV28 with TRBJ1-2; no clear D gene. Germline CDR1 and CDR2: MDHEN and SYDVKM. Trimming left V 3 bases short and J 3 bases short, with 8 bases between. The CDR3 is 13 residues long. CDR3 in amino acids: CASSLRIYYGYTF. The CDR3 coding sequence is TGTGCCAGCAGTTTGAGAATCTACTATGGCTACACCTTC.